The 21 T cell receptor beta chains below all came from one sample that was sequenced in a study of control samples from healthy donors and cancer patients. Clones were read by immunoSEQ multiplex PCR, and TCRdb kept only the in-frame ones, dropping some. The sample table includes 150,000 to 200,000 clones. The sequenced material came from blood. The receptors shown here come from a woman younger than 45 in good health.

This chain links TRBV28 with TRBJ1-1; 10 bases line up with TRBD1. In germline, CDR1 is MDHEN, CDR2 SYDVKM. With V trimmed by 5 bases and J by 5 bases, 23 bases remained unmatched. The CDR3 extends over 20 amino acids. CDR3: CASSRGTGERLPQGTTEAFF. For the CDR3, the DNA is TGTGCCAGCAGTCGCGGGACAGGGGAAAGGTTGCCACAAGGTACGACTGAAGCTTTCTTT.

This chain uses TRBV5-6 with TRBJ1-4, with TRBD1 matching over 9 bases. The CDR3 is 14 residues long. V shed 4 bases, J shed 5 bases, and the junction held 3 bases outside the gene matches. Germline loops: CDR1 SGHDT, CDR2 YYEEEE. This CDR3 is CASSRQGGNEKLFF. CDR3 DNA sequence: TGTGCCAGCAGCCGACAGGGGGGGAATGAAAAACTGTTTTTT.

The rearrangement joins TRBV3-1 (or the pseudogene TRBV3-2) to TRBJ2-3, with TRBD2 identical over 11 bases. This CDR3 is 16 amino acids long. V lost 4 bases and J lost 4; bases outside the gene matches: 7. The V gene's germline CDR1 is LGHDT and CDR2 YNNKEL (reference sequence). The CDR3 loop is CASSRALAGGPDTQYF. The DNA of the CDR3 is TGTGCCAGCAGCCGAGCCCTAGCGGGGGGTCCAGATACGCAGTATTTT.

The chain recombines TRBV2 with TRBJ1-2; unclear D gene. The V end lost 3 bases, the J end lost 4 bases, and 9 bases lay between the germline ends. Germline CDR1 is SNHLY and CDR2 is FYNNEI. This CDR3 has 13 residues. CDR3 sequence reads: CASSDPEAYGYTF. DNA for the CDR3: TGTGCCAGCAGTGACCCAGAAGCCTATGGCTACACCTTC.

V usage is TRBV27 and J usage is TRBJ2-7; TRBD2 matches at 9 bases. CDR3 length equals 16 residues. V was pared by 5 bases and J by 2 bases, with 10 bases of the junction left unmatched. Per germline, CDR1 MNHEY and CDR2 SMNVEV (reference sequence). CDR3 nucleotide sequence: TGTGCCAGCAGTGATACCCCCCTAGCGGGGACCTACGAGCAGTACTTC. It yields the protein CASSDTPLAGTYEQYF.

The CDR3 region is CARSRNYREERPQETQYF. CDR3 DNA sequence: TGTGCCAGATCACGAAACTACAGGGAGGAGAGACCACAAGAGACCCAGTACTTC. The V and J genes are TRBV5-3 and TRBJ2-5, with D perhaps matching TRBD1 or TRBD2 (6 bases each). TRBV5-3 falls under the ORF class, with uncertain function. The V and J ends lost 7 bases and 2 bases respectively, with 27 bases between them. The CDR3 spans 18 residues.

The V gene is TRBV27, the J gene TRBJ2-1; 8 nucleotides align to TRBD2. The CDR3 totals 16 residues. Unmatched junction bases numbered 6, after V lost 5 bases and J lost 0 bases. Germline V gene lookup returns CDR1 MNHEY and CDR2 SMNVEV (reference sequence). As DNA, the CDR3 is TGTGCCAGCAGTCTCCTGAGCGGGGGCTCCTACAATGAGCAGTTCTTC. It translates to CASSLLSGGSYNEQFF.

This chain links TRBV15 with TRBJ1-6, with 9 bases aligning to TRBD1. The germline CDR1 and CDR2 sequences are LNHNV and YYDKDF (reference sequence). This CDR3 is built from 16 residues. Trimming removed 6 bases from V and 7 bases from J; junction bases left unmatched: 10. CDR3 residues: CATSPTTGTGNSPLHF. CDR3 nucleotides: TGTGCCACCAGTCCGACGACCGGGACAGGGAATTCACCCCTCCACTTT.

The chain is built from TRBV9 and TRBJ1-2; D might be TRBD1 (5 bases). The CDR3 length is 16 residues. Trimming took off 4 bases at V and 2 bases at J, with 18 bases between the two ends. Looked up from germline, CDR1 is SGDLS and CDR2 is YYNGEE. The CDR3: CASSPGRGPLNYGYTF. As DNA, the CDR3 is TGTGCCAGCAGCCCAGGACGGGGCCCCCTGAACTATGGCTACACCTTC.

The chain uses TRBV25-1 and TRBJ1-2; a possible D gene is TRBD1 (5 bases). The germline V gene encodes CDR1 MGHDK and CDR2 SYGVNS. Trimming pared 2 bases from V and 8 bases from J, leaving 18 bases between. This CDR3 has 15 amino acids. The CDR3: CASSEGNRNFLGYTF. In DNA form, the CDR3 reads TGTGCCAGCAGTGAAGGGAACAGGAACTTCTTAGGCTACACCTTC.

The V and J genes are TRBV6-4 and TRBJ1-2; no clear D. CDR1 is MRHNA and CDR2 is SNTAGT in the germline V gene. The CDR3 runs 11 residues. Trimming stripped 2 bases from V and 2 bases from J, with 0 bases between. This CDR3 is CASSDNYGYTF. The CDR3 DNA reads TGTGCCAGCAGTGACAACTATGGCTACACCTTC.

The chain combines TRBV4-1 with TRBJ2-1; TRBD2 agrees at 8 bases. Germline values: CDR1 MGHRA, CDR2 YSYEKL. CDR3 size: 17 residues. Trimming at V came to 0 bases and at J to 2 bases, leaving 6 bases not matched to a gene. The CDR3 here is CASSQEGRGGAYNEQFF. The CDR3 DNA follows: TGCGCCAGCAGCCAAGAAGGTCGGGGGGGCGCCTACAATGAGCAGTTCTTC.

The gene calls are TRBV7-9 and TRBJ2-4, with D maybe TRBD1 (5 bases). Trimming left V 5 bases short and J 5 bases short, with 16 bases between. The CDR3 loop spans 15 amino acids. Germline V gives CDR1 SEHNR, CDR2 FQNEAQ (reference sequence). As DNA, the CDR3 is TGTGCCAGCAGCCCAATGGTTAGGGGTGAAAACATTCAGTACTTC. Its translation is CASSPMVRGENIQYF. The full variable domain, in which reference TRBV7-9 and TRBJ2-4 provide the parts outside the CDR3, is DTGVSQNPRHKITKRGQNVTFRCDPISEHNRLYWYRQTLGQGPEFLTYFQNEAQLEKSRLLSDRFSAERPKGSFSTLEIQRTEQGDSAMYLCASSPMVRGENIQYFGAGTRLSVL.

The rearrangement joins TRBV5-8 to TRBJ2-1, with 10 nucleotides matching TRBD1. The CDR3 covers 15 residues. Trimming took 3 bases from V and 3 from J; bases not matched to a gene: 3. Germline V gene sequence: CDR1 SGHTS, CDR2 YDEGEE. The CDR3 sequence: CASSWRTGGYNEQFF. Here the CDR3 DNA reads TGTGCCAGCAGCTGGAGGACAGGGGGCTACAATGAGCAGTTCTTC.

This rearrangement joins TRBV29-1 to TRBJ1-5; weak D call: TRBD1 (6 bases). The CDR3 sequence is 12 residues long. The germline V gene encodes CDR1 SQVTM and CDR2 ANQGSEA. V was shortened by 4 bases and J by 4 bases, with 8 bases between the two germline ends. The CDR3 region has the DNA TGCAGCGTTGGGCAGGGGAATCAGCCCCAGCATTTT. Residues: CSVGQGNQPQHF. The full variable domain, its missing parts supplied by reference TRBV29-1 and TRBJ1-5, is SAVISQKPSRDICQRGTSLTIQCQVDSQVTMMFWYRQQPGQSLTLIATANQGSEATYESGFVIDKFPISRPNLTFSTLTVSNMSPEDSSIYLCSVGQGNQPQHFGDGTRLSIL.

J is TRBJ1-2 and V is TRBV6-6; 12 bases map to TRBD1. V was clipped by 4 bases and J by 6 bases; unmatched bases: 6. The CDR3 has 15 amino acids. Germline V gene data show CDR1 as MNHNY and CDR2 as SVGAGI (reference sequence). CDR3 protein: CASSLSGQGADGYTF. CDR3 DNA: TGTGCCAGCAGTTTGTCGGGACAGGGGGCTGATGGCTACACCTTC.

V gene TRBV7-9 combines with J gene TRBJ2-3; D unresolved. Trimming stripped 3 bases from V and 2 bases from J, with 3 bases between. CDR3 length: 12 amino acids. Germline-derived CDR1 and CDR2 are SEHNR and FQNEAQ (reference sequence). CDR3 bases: TGTGCCAGCAGCTTCATCACAGATACGCAGTATTTT. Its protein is CASSFITDTQYF.

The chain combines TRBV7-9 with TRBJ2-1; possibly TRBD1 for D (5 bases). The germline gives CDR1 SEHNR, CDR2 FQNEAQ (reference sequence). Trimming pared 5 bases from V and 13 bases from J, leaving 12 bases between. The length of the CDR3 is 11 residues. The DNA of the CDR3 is TGTGCCAGCAGCCTGGACACCCGCCAGTTCTTC. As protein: CASSLDTRQFF.

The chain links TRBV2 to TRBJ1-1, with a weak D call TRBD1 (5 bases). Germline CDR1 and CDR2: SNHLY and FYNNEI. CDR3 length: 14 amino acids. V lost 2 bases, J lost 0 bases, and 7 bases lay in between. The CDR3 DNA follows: TGTGCCAGCAGTGAAACGGGGGTGAACACTGAAGCTTTCTTT. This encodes CASSETGVNTEAFF.

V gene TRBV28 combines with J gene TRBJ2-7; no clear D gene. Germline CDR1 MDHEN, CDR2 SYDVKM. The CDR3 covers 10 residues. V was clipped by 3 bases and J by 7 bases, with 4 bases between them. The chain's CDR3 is CASSLREQYF. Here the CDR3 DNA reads TGTGCCAGCAGTTTGCGGGAGCAGTACTTC. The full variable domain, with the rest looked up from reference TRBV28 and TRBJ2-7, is DVKVTQSSRYLVKRTGEKVFLECVQDMDHENMFWYRQDPGLGLRLIYFSYDVKMKEKGDIPEGYSVSREKKERFSLILESASTNQTSMYLCASSLREQYFGPGTRLTVT.

The DNA for the CDR3 is TGTGCCAGCAGTTGGACAGACACTGAAGCTTTCTTT. It translates to CASSWTDTEAFF. V usage is TRBV12-3 or TRBV12-4 and J usage is TRBJ1-1; possible D gene TRBD1, 6 bases. Trimming took off 4 bases at V and 3 bases at J, with 6 bases between the two ends. The CDR3 sequence is 12 residues long.